This T cell receptor beta chain was documented in a study of CD8 T cells in Susac syndrome. Random hexamers were used to reverse transcribe the RNA input (about 0.5 to 1 ug). TCRdb reprocessed the immunoSEQ multiplex PCR reads with MiXCR, giving one entry per CDR3 protein. The sample has 120,000 to 150,000 distinct CDR3 sequences; 94% are singletons. Trimming took 1 base from V and 5 from J; bases not matched to a gene: 7. The germline CDR1 and CDR2 sequences are SGHNT and YYREEE (reference sequence). This CDR3 comprises 15 residues. The chain carries TRBV5-4 and TRBJ2-7; 9 bases line up with TRBD2. Sequencing input: CD8+ T cells from PBMCs. The TCR was taken from a human donor in good health. CDR3 nucleotide sequence: TGTGCCAGCAGCTTGTTTGCGGGAGGGGGTAACGAGCAGTACTTC. This codes for CASSLFAGGGNEQYF.